This T cell receptor (beta chain) comes out of a study of blood T cells in healthy people across ages. A second PCR, run for roughly 7 to 12 cycles, used a sample-barcoded 5' primer plus a J-beta primer mix. From the 5' RACE reads, TCRdb called clonotypes with MiXCR, one entry per CDR3 protein. The sample includes a few hundred thousand distinct CDR3 sequences, approximately 26% of them seen just once. Germline CDR1 reads SGHAT; CDR2 reads FQDESV (reference sequence). CDR3 size: 13 residues. These data were also filed under a second study, of T cells of mothers and their children. That investigation notes: Slightly higher but non-significant overlap marked related mother-child pairs versus unrelated pairs.

The rearrangement links TRBV11-1 to TRBJ2-7; 7 bases agree with TRBD2. Judging by the DNA end, TRBJ2-1 fits better; the J call may be wrong. The sequencing input was blood. The clonotype comes from a boy aged 2 to 10 in good health. CDR3 sequence reads: CASSSTSRDEQFF. The CDR3 DNA reads TGTGCCAGCAGCTCGACTAGCAGGGATGAGCAGTTCTTC.